This TCR beta chain was documented in a study of shared clonotypes between healthy human individuals. Naive CD8 cells lacked CD45RO and underwent positive selection for CCR7, leaving out terminally differentiated effector memory CD45RA+ cells. This clone has only one observation. The length of the CDR3 is 14 residues. Trimming stripped 5 bases from V and 5 bases from J, with 13 bases between. Germline V lookup: CDR1 PRHDT, CDR2 FYEKMQ (reference sequence). Only in-frame clones appear in the TCRdb table, and some are missing; sequencing was by immunoSEQ multiplex PCR. The sample records about 2 million clones, just under 95% being singletons.

This chain links TRBV13 with TRBJ2-1, with D perhaps matching TRBD1 or TRBD2 (5 bases each). This receptor was obtained from a man aged 18 to 30 in good health. The sequencing sample was made of naive CD8+ T cells sorted from blood. CDR3 amino acids: CASSHGTDNNEQFF. CDR3 in DNA: TGTGCCAGCAGCCACGGGACCGATAACAATGAGCAGTTCTTC. The whole variable domain, filled in from reference TRBV13 and TRBJ2-1, reads AAGVIQSPRHLIKEKRETATLKCYPIPRHDTVYWYQQGPGQDPQFLISFYEKMQSDKGSIPDRFSAQQFSDYHSELNMSSLELGDSALYFCASSHGTDNNEQFFGPGTRLTVL.